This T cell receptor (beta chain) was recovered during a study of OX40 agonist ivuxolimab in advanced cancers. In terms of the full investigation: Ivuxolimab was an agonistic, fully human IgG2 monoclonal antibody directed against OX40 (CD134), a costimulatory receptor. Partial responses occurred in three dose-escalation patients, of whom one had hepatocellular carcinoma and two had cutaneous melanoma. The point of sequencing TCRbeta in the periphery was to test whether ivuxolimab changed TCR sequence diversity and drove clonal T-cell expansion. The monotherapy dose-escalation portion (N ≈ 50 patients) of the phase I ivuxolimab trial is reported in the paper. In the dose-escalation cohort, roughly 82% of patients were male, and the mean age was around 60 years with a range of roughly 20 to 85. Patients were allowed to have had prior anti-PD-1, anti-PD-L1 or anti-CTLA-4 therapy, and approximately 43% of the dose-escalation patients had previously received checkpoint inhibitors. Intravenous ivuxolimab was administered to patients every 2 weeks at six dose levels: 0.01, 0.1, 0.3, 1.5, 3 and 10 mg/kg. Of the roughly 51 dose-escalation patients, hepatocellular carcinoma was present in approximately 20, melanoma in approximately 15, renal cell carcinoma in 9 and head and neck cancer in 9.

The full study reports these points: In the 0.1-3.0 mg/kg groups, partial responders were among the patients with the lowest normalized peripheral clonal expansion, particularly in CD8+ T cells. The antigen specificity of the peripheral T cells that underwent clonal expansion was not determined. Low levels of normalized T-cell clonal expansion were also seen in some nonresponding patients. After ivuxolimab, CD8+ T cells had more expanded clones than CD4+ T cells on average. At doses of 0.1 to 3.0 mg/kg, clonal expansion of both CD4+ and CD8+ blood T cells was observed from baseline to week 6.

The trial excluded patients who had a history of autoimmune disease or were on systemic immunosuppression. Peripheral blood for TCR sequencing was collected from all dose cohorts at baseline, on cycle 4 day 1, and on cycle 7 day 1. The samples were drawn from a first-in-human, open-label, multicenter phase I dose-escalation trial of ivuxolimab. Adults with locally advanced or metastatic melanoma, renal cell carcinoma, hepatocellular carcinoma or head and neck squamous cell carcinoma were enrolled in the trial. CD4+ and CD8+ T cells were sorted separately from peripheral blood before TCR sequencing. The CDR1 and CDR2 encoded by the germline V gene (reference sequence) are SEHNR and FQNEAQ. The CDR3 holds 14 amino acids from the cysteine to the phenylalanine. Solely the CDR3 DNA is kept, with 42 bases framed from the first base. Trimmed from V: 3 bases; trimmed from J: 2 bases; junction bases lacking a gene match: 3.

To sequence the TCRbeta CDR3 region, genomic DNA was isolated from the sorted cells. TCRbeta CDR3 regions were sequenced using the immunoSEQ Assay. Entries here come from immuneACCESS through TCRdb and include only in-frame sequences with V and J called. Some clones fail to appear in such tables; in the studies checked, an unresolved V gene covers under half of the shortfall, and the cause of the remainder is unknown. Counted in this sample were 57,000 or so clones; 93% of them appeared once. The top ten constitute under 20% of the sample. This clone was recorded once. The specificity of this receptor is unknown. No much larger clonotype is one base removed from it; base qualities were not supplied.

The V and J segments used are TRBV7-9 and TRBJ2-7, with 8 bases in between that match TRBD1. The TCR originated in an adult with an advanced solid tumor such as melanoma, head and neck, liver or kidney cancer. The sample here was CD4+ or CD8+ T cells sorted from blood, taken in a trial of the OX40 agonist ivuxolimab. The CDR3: CASSFQGAAYEQYF. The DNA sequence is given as TGTGCCAGCAGCTTCCAGGGGGCAGCCTACGAGCAGTACTTC.